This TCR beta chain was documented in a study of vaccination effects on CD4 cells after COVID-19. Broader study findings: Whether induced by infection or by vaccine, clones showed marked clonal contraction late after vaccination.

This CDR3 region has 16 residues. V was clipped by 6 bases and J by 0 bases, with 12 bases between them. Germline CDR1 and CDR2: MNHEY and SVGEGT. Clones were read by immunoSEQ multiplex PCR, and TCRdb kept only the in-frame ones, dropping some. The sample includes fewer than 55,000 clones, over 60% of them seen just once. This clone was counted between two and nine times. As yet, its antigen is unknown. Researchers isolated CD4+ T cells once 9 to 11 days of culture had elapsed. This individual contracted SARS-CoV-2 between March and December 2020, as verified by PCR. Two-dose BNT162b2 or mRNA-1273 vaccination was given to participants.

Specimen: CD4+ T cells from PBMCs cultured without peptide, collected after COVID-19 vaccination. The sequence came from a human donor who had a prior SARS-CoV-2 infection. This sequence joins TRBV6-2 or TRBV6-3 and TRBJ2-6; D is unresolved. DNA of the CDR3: TGTGCCAGCAGCCACTTGGGAATCTCTGGGGCCAACGTCCTGACTTTC. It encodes CASSHLGISGANVLTF.